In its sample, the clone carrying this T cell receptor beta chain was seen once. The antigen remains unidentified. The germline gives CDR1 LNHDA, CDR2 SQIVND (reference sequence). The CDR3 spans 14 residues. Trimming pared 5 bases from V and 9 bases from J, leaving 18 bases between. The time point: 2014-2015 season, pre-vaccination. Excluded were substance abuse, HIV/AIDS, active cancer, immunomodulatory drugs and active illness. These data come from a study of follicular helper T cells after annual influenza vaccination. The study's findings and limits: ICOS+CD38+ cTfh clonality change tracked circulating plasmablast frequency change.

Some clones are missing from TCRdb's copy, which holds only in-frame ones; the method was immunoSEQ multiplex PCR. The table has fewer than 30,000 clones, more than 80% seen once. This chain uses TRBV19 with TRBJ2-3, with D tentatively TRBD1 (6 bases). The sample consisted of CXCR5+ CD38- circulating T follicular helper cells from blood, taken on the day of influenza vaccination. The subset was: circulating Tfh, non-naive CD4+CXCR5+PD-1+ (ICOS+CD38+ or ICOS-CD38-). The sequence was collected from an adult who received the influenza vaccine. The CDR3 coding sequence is TGTGCCAGTAGTCCCGTCCAGTTCAGGGGAACGCAGTATTTT. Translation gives CASSPVQFRGTQYF.